The subject of this entry is one TCR beta chain. A read error may be the cause here, since a much bigger clone is one base away. Germline V gives CDR1 SGHTA, CDR2 FQGNSA. This CDR3 has 14 amino acids. The V end lost 2 bases, the J end lost 7 bases, and 15 bases lay between the germline ends. The sample belongs to a study of blood T cells in healthy people across ages. The authors ran a second PCR of about 7 to 11 cycles using a sample-barcoded 5' primer and a J-beta primer mix. One entry per CDR3 protein, called by TCRdb with MiXCR from the 5' RACE reads. The sample consists of about 780,000 distinct CDR3 sequences, 46% of them appearing once.

The clonotype comes from an elderly man in good health. V and J are TRBV7-2 and TRBJ2-7; D gene unclear. The sample was blood. This CDR3 is CASSLRSRQAEQYF. DNA for the CDR3: TGTGCCAGCAGCTTAAGGTCACGGCAAGCTGAGCAGTACTTC.